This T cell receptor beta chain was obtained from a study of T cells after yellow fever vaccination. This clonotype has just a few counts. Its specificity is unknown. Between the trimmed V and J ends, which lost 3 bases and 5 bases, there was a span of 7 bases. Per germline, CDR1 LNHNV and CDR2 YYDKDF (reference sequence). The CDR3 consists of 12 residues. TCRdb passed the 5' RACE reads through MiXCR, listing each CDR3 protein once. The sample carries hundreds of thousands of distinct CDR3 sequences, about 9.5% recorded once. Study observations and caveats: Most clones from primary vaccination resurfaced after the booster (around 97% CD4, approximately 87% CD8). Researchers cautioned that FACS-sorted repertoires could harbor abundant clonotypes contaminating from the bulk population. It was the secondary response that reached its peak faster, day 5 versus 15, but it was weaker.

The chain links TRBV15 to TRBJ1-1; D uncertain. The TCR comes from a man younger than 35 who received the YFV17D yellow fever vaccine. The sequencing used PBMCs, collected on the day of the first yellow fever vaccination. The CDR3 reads CATSSFVTEAFF. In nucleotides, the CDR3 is TGTGCCACCAGCAGTTTTGTAACTGAAGCTTTCTTT.